The clone carrying this T cell receptor (beta chain) was observed a handful of times. The data originate from a study of blood T cells in healthy people across ages. The CDR3 has 17 residues. From germline, CDR1 is MNHEY and CDR2 SMNVEV (reference sequence). Trimming took 5 bases from V and 0 from J, leaving 14 bases between them. Primed by a sample-barcoded 5' primer and a J-beta primer mix, a second PCR proceeded for 7 to 11 cycles. Each cDNA molecule, via a template-switch adaptor with 12 random nucleotides, was tagged. TCRdb itself ran the 5' RACE reads through MiXCR, one entry per CDR3 protein. The profile shows 800,000 to 950,000 distinct CDR3 sequences, about 44% of them singletons.

This receptor was taken from a man aged 30-40 years in good health. V usage is TRBV27 and J usage is TRBJ1-6; unclear D gene. Material for sequencing was blood. CDR3: CASSMYWVSSYNSPLHF. The CDR3 nucleotides are TGTGCCAGCAGTATGTATTGGGTTAGCTCCTATAATTCACCCCTCCACTTT.